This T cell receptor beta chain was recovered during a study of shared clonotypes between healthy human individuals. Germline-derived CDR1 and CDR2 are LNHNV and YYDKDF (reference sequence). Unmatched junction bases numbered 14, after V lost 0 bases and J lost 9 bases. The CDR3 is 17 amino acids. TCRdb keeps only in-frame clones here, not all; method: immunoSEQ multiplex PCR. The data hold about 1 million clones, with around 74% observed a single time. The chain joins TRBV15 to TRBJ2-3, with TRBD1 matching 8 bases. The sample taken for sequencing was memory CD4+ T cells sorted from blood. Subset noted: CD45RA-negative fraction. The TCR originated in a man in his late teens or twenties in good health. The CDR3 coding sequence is TGTGCCACCAGCAGAGATTTACTGACAGGGGAGAAGGGCACGCAGTATTTT. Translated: CATSRDLLTGEKGTQYF.